This T cell receptor (beta chain) originates from a study of OX40 agonist ivuxolimab in advanced cancers. General notes on the study: Ivuxolimab was an agonistic, fully human IgG2 monoclonal antibody directed against OX40 (CD134), a costimulatory receptor. Partial responses were achieved by three dose-escalation patients, of whom one had hepatocellular carcinoma and two had cutaneous melanoma. Peripheral TCRbeta sequencing aimed to test whether ivuxolimab altered TCR sequence diversity and caused clonal T-cell expansion. In the dose-escalation cohort, roughly four fifths of patients were male, and the mean age was approximately 60 years, with a range of about 20 to 79. Prior anti-PD-1, anti-PD-L1 or anti-CTLA-4 therapy was permitted, and 30% to 50% of dose-escalation patients had received checkpoint inhibitors. Of the approximately 54 dose-escalation patients, hepatocellular carcinoma was present in roughly 19, melanoma in some 15, renal cell carcinoma in 9 and head and neck cancer in 9. The paper covers the monotherapy dose-escalation part of the phase I ivuxolimab trial, which included N = 52 patients. Intravenous ivuxolimab was administered to patients every 2 weeks at six dose levels: 0.01, 0.1, 0.3, 1.5, 3 and 10 mg/kg.

Genomic DNA was extracted from sorted cells for sequencing of the TCRbeta CDR3 region. The immunoSEQ Assay was used for sequencing of TCRbeta CDR3 regions. The source is immuneACCESS, and TCRdb retained only in-frame sequences with V and J called. Part of the clones is not carried over; for the studies checked, unresolved V genes explain less than half of this, and the remainder is unexplained. The sample table shows 55,000 to 75,000 clones, and 80% to 85% are seen once. The ten largest account for less than 5% of the sample. The study at large found these results: After ivuxolimab, expanded clones were on average more numerous among CD8+ T cells than among CD4+ T cells. Low levels of normalized T-cell clonal expansion were also shown by some nonresponding patients. In partial responders in the 0.1-3.0 mg/kg groups, normalized peripheral clonal expansion was found to be among the lowest, especially among CD8+ T cells. At doses of 0.1 to 3.0 mg/kg, clonal expansion of both CD4+ and CD8+ T cells in blood was seen between baseline and week 6. The antigen specificity of the clonally expanded peripheral T cells was not determined.

From cysteine to phenylalanine, the CDR3 is 14 amino acids long. This entry keeps only the CDR3 DNA: 42 bases, framed from base 1. The germline V gene yields KGHSH for CDR1 and LQKENI for CDR2. The V end gives up 4 bases and the J end 4 bases, leaving 4 bases in the junction not matched to a gene. Only a few counts were recorded for this clone. Its antigen remains undetermined. Base quality data are lacking; no much larger clone is found one base away. The trial excluded patients who had a history of autoimmune disease or who were on systemic immunosuppression. Peripheral blood for TCR sequencing was collected from all dose cohorts at baseline, on cycle 4 day 1, and on cycle 7 day 1. The samples were taken from a phase I, first-in-human, multicenter, open-label dose-escalation trial of ivuxolimab. Adults with locally advanced or metastatic melanoma, renal cell, hepatocellular, or head and neck squamous cell carcinoma were enrolled in the trial. Before TCR sequencing, CD4+ T cells and CD8+ T cells were sorted from peripheral blood as separate populations.

The sample here was CD4+ or CD8+ T cells sorted from blood, taken in a trial of the OX40 agonist ivuxolimab. Rearrangement joined TRBV18 to TRBJ2-7, and TRBD1 matches 10 of the central bases. This TCR was recovered from an adult with an advanced solid tumor such as melanoma, head and neck, liver or kidney cancer. CDR3 protein: CASSQRTGGYEQYF. The DNA is as follows: TGTGCCAGCTCACAGAGGACAGGGGGGTACGAGCAGTACTTC.